The source of this TCR beta chain is a study of blood T cell repertoires in COVID-19. Study-wide background: The United States, Italy and Spain supplied acute and convalescent COVID-19 samples.

In the original workflow: Nucleated cell number was recorded as an estimate derived from reference gene primer amplification. Profiling relied on immunoSEQ multiplex PCR, and the TCRdb table lists in-frame clones only, not all of them. Clone size and V and J calls were adopted from that table, with D and trimming inferred from the DNA. Found here are more than 85,000 clones, about 80% of them singletons; the top ten hold around 4%. The ends lost 6 bases at V and 4 bases at J; junction bases unmatched: 16. The length of the CDR3 is 17 residues. Germline V gene data show CDR1 as MNHEY and CDR2 as SMNVEV (reference sequence).

Sample: peripheral blood. The sequence came from a woman aged 50 to 60 with acute or convalescent COVID-19. This chain links TRBV27 with TRBJ2-5, with 8 bases identical to TRBD2. The CDR3 DNA reads TGTGCCAGCAGCGCTATGGTCGGGAGGGAACGAGTAGAGACCCAGTACTTC. Protein product: CASSAMVGRERVETQYF.